This T cell receptor beta chain is from a study of response to subunit inactivated influenza vaccine. Study results and limitations: T cells newly recruited by each seasonal influenza vaccination are few, the authors suggested.

Using its own MiXCR run on the RT-PCR reads, TCRdb lists one record per CDR3 protein. The sample lists roughly 630,000 distinct CDR3 sequences, around 13% occurring once. As regards this clonotype: The antigen is not known.

V shed 4 bases, J shed 4 bases, and the junction held 6 bases outside the gene matches. CDR3 size: 14 residues. Germline V gene data show CDR1 as SQVTM and CDR2 as ANQGSEA. V gene TRBV29-1 combines with J gene TRBJ2-7; 11 bases agree with TRBD1. This sequence originates from a man between 45 and 60 years old who received an inactivated influenza vaccine. The sequenced sample was PBMCs from blood, obtained around two weeks before vaccination. CDR3 region: CSVAWDRGVYEQYF. CDR3 nucleotide sequence: TGCAGCGTTGCGTGGGACAGGGGGGTTTACGAGCAGTACTTC.